This TCR beta chain was sequenced during a study of regulatory T cells in long-lasting Graves disease. Study observations and caveats: It was in persistent disease that TRBV28, TRBJ1-2 and TRBJ2-5 were favored. Owing to a sample size that was small, accuracy may have been reduced. Patients with persistent Graves' had lower TCR diversity than newly diagnosed patients.

The table lists this clonotype with a few counts. Its antigen is still unknown. Sample time point: persistent/refractory GD, antithyroid drugs over 5 years with positive TRAb. After RNA was extracted from PBMCs, the TCR library was made from it. Diagnosing Graves' disease relied on the American Thyroid Association guidelines. TCR beta libraries were built with iRepertoire HTBI primers and Arm-PCR of CDR3 regions. MiXCR was run by TCRdb on the multiplex PCR reads, yielding one entry per CDR3 protein. The table lists about 660,000 distinct CDR3 sequences, around 30% of them singletons, with under 50% in the top ten. Per germline, CDR1 LGHNT and CDR2 FRNRAP. V lost 1 base to trimming and J lost 5 bases; unmatched junction nucleotides: 3. CDR3 length: 14 amino acids.

The genes are TRBV12-5 and TRBJ1-1, with 8 bases matching TRBD1. The clonotype was recovered from a female donor with Graves disease. Sample: peripheral blood mononuclear cells (PBMCs), taken when the disease was refractory, from a patient treated with antithyroid drugs. CDR3 sequence (DNA): TGTGCTAGTGGTTTGGCAGGGGGCCTTACTGAAGCTTTCTTT. Protein product: CASGLAGGLTEAFF.